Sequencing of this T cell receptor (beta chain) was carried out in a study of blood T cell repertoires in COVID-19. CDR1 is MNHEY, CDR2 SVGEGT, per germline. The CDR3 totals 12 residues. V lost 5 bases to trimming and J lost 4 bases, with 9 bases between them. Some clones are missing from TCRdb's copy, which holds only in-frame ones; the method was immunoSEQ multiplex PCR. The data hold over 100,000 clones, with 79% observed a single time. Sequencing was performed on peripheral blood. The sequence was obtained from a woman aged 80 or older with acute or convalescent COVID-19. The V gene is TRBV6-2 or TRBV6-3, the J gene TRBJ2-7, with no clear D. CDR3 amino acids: CASSTTEYEQYF. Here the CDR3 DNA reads TGTGCCAGCAGTACCACAGAGTACGAGCAGTACTTC.